Sequencing of this T cell receptor (beta chain) was carried out in a study of blood T cell repertoires in COVID-19. In germline, CDR1 is SGHAT, CDR2 FQNNGV. The length of the CDR3 is 17 residues. V gave up 5 bases and J gave up 2 bases; unmatched junction bases: 7. Assay: immunoSEQ multiplex PCR; the TCRdb copy retains only in-frame clones and omits some. This table has approximately 120,000 clones, 70% to 90% appearing once. The clonotype comes from a human donor in a cohort sampled during active COVID-19. The V and J genes are TRBV11-2 and TRBJ2-1; 12 nucleotides match TRBD2. The sequencing sample was made of peripheral blood. CDR3 sequence reads: CASSQRLAGDPYNEQFF. CDR3 sequence (DNA): TGTGCCAGCAGCCAGAGACTAGCGGGGGACCCCTACAATGAGCAGTTCTTC.